These T cell receptor beta chains were read from a single sample in a study of beta chain features in type 1 diabetes. Assay: immunoSEQ multiplex PCR; the TCRdb copy retains only in-frame clones and omits some. The sample includes fewer than 400,000 clones, about a tenth of them seen just once. Input material: central memory CD4+ T cells from blood. The receptors were sampled from a man aged 25-45 years with type 1 diabetes. Each CDR3 is given with its conserved first and last residue. Fields, in order: V gene, J gene, CDR3 protein.

TRBV28	TRBJ2-1	CAISGASGGAGKFF
TRBV2	TRBJ2-1	CASSGVAYNEQFF
TRBV25-1	TRBJ1-6	CASSDPRQGDRDSPLHF
TRBV7-9	TRBJ2-1	CASSFRTGSYNEQFF
TRBV7-9	TRBJ2-5	CASSSSREVTQYF
TRBV5-1	TRBJ2-7	CASSSTGTVYEQYF
TRBV5-1	TRBJ1-1	CASSWGPPNTEAFF
TRBV30	TRBJ2-7	CAWSGGQGIGYEQYF
TRBV7-2	TRBJ2-1	CASSLDRGSGSLGEQFF
TRBV5-4	TRBJ1-5	CASSLGNGTGRNQPQHF
TRBV30	TRBJ2-7	CALRTGPSEQYF
TRBV7-2	TRBJ2-7	CASSLAGMRTGNPYEQYF
TRBV30	TRBJ1-3	CAWAGTGGNTIYF
TRBV29-1	TRBJ1-6	CSVRGTGPSNSPLHF
TRBV7-9	TRBJ1-5	CASSSGALHQPQHF
TRBV10-3	TRBJ1-2	CAISEGLGYGYTF
TRBV4-1	TRBJ1-2	CASSQDAAANYGYTF
TRBV7-2	TRBJ2-3	CASSLRRGDTQYF
TRBV7-2	TRBJ2-1	CASSFRDRGIREQFF
TRBV30	TRBJ1-6	CAWREGQGGSPLHF
TRBV5-6	TRBJ2-6	CASSLVGASSGANVLTF
TRBV29-1	TRBJ1-2	CSVGPPSGSGYGYTF
TRBV5-4	TRBJ2-5	CASSLVWGETQYF
TRBV5-4	TRBJ2-6	CASRLDSSGANVLTF
TRBV5-1	TRBJ2-3	CASSFFQTDTQYF
TRBV27	TRBJ2-3	CASRTGGSDTQYF
TRBV7-2	TRBJ2-3	CASSFQLAAGTDTQYF
TRBV7-9	TRBJ2-7	CASSPDSANEQYF
TRBV6-5	TRBJ2-1	CASRPGQGLHEQFF
TRBV4-1	TRBJ2-1	CASSRDGYNEQFF
TRBV5-1	TRBJ2-7	CASSSGQGRHEQYF
TRBV7-9	TRBJ1-5	CASSLRDVSNQPQHF
TRBV5-6	TRBJ2-3	CASSFVTGRPDTQYF
TRBV7-9	TRBJ1-1	CASSSSGQRWTEAFF
TRBV5-4	TRBJ2-1	CASTVGGGGSYNEQFF
TRBV2	TRBJ1-5	CASNEDLGQPQHF
TRBV6-6	TRBJ2-7	CASSYVFGSYEQYF
TRBV14	TRBJ2-1	CASSHWTSGGESSYNEQFF
TRBV11-2	TRBJ2-5	CASSPGPSTETQYF
TRBV4-3	TRBJ2-7	CASSQERTGAYEQYF
TRBV6-6	TRBJ1-1	CASTPWGDTEAFF
TRBV30	TRBJ1-1	CAWRPGTGGMSGEAFF
TRBV9	TRBJ2-2	CASSLGTSVDTGELFF
TRBV7-2	TRBJ1-2	CASSLGVRQPYGYTF
TRBV11-2	TRBJ1-1	CASSYERLEAFF
TRBV29-1	TRBJ1-4	CSVDTGSTNEKLFF
TRBV5-1	TRBJ2-2	CASSTSVGYGVELFF
TRBV6-5	TRBJ1-1	CASSSEGEAFF
TRBV2	TRBJ2-5	CASSDGTGSQETQYF
TRBV6-5	TRBJ1-1	CASSYKETLTEAFF
TRBV28	TRBJ2-7	CASSSRRAGGYEQYF
TRBV19	TRBJ1-6	CASSPDRRNSPLHF
TRBV5-4	TRBJ2-2	CASSLGGTSGSTGELFF
TRBV7-2	TRBJ2-3	CASSPDMGDTQYF